One TCR beta chain is described in this entry. Other nucleotide sequences in the sample specify the same CDR3. The sample is drawn from a study of control samples from healthy donors and cancer patients. Germline CDR1 reads SGHDT; CDR2 reads YYEEEE. Trimming cost V 5 bases and J 3 bases; bases outside gene matches: 8. CDR3 length: 14 residues. The data were produced by immunoSEQ multiplex PCR, yet TCRdb's version contains in-frame clones alone and is incomplete. This sample has 150,000 to 200,000 clones, with approximately 94% found just once. The V call is TRBV5-6, the J call TRBJ2-7; 7 positions agree with TRBD2. This receptor was identified in a woman in her thirties or forties in good health. Material: blood. CDR3 loop: CASRGVGGGYEQYF. CDR3 coding DNA: TGTGCCAGCAGGGGAGTGGGGGGGGGCTACGAGCAGTACTTC.